This entry lists 29 T cell receptor beta chains sequenced from one sample in a study of T cell responses to AZD1222 COVID-19 vaccine (dated by TCRdb to the early 2020s). The method behind the library was the immunoSEQ multiplex PCR assay. The table comes from immuneACCESS by way of TCRdb, which keeps in-frame sequences with V and J called. Part of the clones is missing from these tables; in studies checked, under half for an unresolved V gene and the rest for unknown reasons. The sample data list around 100,000 clones, and roughly 90% of these were observed just once. The ten largest clones capture about 8% of the sample. This sample's time point label indicates: baseline before first vaccination. The material was peripheral blood, obtained on day 0 of AZD1222 vaccination. The receptor set was obtained from an adult in good health.

The V call is TRBV5-6, the J call TRBJ2-7; D gene ambiguous. The CDR3 runs 14 residues. Germline CDR1 is SGHDT and CDR2 is YYEEEE. Trimming removed 1 base at V and 5 bases at J, with 13 bases between. For the CDR3, the DNA is TGTGCCAGCAGCTTGTGGCAGACCCCCCACGAGCAGTACTTC. Translated, it gives CASSLWQTPHEQYF.

The rearrangement uses TRBV19 and TRBJ1-6, with D possibly matching TRBD1 (5 bases). Per germline, CDR1 LNHDA and CDR2 SQIVND (reference sequence). Trimming stripped 5 bases from V and 5 bases from J, with 13 bases between. This CDR3 is 15 amino acids long. The CDR3 sequence: CASSVAQGHNSPLHF. CDR3 DNA sequence: TGTGCCAGTAGTGTGGCCCAGGGACATAATTCACCCCTCCACTTT.

The chain joins TRBV2 to TRBJ2-7; 8 nucleotides match TRBD1. The CDR3 loop spans 13 amino acids. Germline V gene sequence: CDR1 SNHLY, CDR2 FYNNEI. J was trimmed by 8 bases and V by 1 base; bases with no gene match: 4. CDR3 nucleotides: TGTGCCAGCAGTGAAGTGGACAGGGTAAAGCAGTACTTC. Its translation: CASSEVDRVKQYF.

The rearrangement uses TRBV3-1 (or the pseudogene TRBV3-2) and TRBJ1-2; D is perhaps TRBD1 (5 bases). The CDR3 totals 16 residues. Trimming cost V 2 bases and J 1 base, with 14 bases left between them. Germline lookup yields CDR1 LGHDT and CDR2 YNNKEL (reference sequence). In DNA form, the CDR3 reads TGTGCCAGCAGCCAAACGTTGGGGGGGGATAACTATGGCTACACCTTC. The encoded protein is CASSQTLGGDNYGYTF.

The chain recombines TRBV7-3 with TRBJ2-5; D tentatively reads TRBD1 or TRBD2 (5 bases each). Germline V gene data show CDR1 as SGHTA and CDR2 as FQGTGA. Deletions cut 5 bases from V and 3 bases from J, with 16 bases between. This CDR3 contains 15 residues. CDR3 amino acids: CASSKGSGREETQYF. The CDR3 DNA reads TGTGCCAGCAGCAAGGGGAGTGGCAGGGAAGAGACCCAGTACTTC. Filled out from reference TRBV7-3 and TRBJ2-5, the complete variable domain reads GAGVSQTPSNKVTEKGKYVELRCDPISGHTALYWYRQSLGQGPEFLIYFQGTGAADDSGLPNDRFFAVRPEGSVSTLKIQRTERGDSAVYLCASSKGSGREETQYFGPGTRLLVL.

The V call is TRBV5-5, the J call TRBJ1-6; 7 positions match TRBD1. The germline V gene encodes CDR1 SGHKS and CDR2 YYEKEE (reference sequence). Germline trimming cut 0 bases from V and 8 bases from J; bases unmatched to any gene: 2. The length of the CDR3 is 14 residues. The CDR3 is CASSLEGTDSPLHF. The CDR3 DNA reads TGTGCCAGCAGCTTGGAGGGGACAGATTCACCCCTCCACTTT.

J is TRBJ1-2 and V is TRBV20-1; no definite D call. The V gene lost 6 bases and the J gene lost 6 bases, with 11 bases spanning the gap. There are 11 residues in the CDR3. Germline CDR1 is DFQATT and CDR2 is SNEGSKA (reference sequence). The CDR3 sequence is CSATPGDGYTF. The DNA of the CDR3 is TGCAGTGCGACCCCCGGGGATGGCTACACCTTC.

The gene calls are TRBV7-2 and TRBJ1-5, with 12 nucleotides matching TRBD1. Germline loops: CDR1 SGHTA, CDR2 FQGNSA. The CDR3 contains 15 residues. V lost 5 bases, J lost 9 bases, and 8 bases stayed unmatched. DNA for the CDR3: TGTGCCAGCAGCGGGACAGGGGGCTCCGTCGGGCCCCAGCATTTT. Translating gives CASSGTGGSVGPQHF.

This clone was counted a few times. This chain uses TRBV4-1 with TRBJ1-5, with 8 nucleotides matching TRBD1. With V trimmed by 3 bases and J by 8 bases, 6 bases remained unmatched. The CDR3 totals 14 residues. CDR1 is MGHRA and CDR2 is YSYEKL in the germline V gene. CDR3 amino acids: CASSHSGGPKPQHF. In DNA, the CDR3 is TGCGCCAGCAGCCACTCAGGGGGCCCGAAGCCCCAGCATTTT.

This sequence joins TRBV7-8 and TRBJ1-1; D remains ambiguous. The CDR3 totals 13 residues. Looked up from germline, CDR1 is SGHVS and CDR2 is FQNEAQ. V dropped 0 bases and J dropped 6 bases, with 8 bases sitting between them. The chain's CDR3 is CASSLALGSEAFF. The CDR3 DNA follows: TGTGCCAGCAGCTTAGCCCTCGGGTCTGAAGCTTTCTTT. The full variable domain, rest sourced from reference TRBV7-8 and TRBJ1-1, is GAGVSQSPRYKVAKRGQDVALRCDPISGHVSLFWYQQALGQGPEFLTYFQNEAQLDKSGLPSDRFFAERPEGSVSTLKIQRTQQEDSAVYLCASSLALGSEAFFGQGTRLTVV.

Concerning this clone: The same CDR3 arises from other DNA sequences in this sample as well. The rearrangement joins TRBV24-1 to TRBJ1-1; TRBD1 aligns across 12 bases. Unmatched junction bases numbered 1, after V lost 7 bases and J lost 2 bases. Germline CDR1 is KGHDR and CDR2 is SFDVKD. The CDR3 spans 14 residues. The CDR3 sequence: CATSGTGGNTEAFF. For the CDR3, the DNA is TGTGCCACCAGCGGGACAGGGGGCAACACTGAAGCTTTCTTT.

J is TRBJ2-7 and V is TRBV29-1, with 8 bases matching TRBD1. The CDR3 runs to 13 residues. Germline CDR1 is SQVTM and CDR2 is ANQGSEA. J gave up 4 bases and V 4 bases, and 6 bases lay outside the gene matches. The CDR3 DNA reads TGCAGCGTTGGGCAGGGGGCTTGGTACGAGCAGTACTTC. Translated: CSVGQGAWYEQYF.

The chain joins TRBV28 to TRBJ1-5; D call uncertain. Trimming took 7 bases from V and 9 from J, leaving 16 bases between them. The CDR3 is 13 amino acids. CDR1 and CDR2 (germline): MDHEN, SYDVKM. The CDR3 is CASNPLEMLPQHF. DNA of the CDR3: TGTGCCAGCAACCCCCTCGAGATGTTGCCCCAGCATTTT. Full variable domain (missing parts from reference TRBV28 and TRBJ1-5): DVKVTQSSRYLVKRTGEKVFLECVQDMDHENMFWYRQDPGLGLRLIYFSYDVKMKEKGDIPEGYSVSREKKERFSLILESASTNQTSMYLCASNPLEMLPQHFGDGTRLSIL.

The chain combines TRBV20-1 with TRBJ2-3; the D is unclear. There are 11 residues in the CDR3. Trimming cost V 1 base and J 7 bases, with 6 bases left between them. Germline CDR1 is DFQATT and CDR2 is SNEGSKA (reference sequence). CDR3 region: CSARVWNTQYF. CDR3 bases: TGCAGTGCTAGAGTGTGGAATACGCAGTATTTT.

The genes are TRBV4-3 and TRBJ1-3; D unclear. V was clipped by 0 bases and J by 5 bases, with 5 bases between them. The CDR3 consists of 13 residues. Germline V lookup: CDR1 LGHNA, CDR2 YSLEER. The CDR3: CASSQEGRNTIYF. The CDR3 DNA reads TGCGCCAGCAGCCAAGAGGGTCGAAACACCATATATTTT.

There are a few counts of this clone. The CDR3 sequence is CASSYGTSWVNEQFF. The CDR3 nucleotides are TGTGCCAGCAGTTATGGGACTAGCTGGGTCAATGAGCAGTTCTTC. The V and J genes are TRBV6-5 and TRBJ2-1, with 9 positions matching TRBD2. Germline trimming cut 3 bases from V and 6 bases from J; bases unmatched to any gene: 6. There are 15 residues in the CDR3. Germline CDR1 and CDR2: MNHEY and SVGAGI.

The V call is TRBV7-2, the J call TRBJ2-7; 8 nucleotides match TRBD1. Trimming at V came to 5 bases and at J to 0 bases, leaving 9 bases not matched to a gene. This CDR3 is built from 16 residues. Germline CDR1 and CDR2: SGHTA and FQGNSA. CDR3 in amino acids: CASSRYRGTLSYEQYF. The CDR3 region has the DNA TGTGCCAGCAGCCGTTACAGGGGGACCCTCTCCTACGAGCAGTACTTC.

The chain carries TRBV19 and TRBJ2-7; D is tentatively TRBD1 or TRBD2 (5 bases each). Trimming left V 4 bases short and J 2 bases short, with 9 bases between. This CDR3 comprises 13 residues. CDR1 and CDR2 from the germline V gene are LNHDA and SQIVND (reference sequence). The CDR3 DNA reads TGTGCCAGTAGTAACCGGGGCACCTACGAGCAGTACTTC. Translated: CASSNRGTYEQYF. Full variable domain (remainder filled in from reference TRBV19 and TRBJ2-7): DGGITQSPKYLFRKEGQNVTLSCEQNLNHDAMYWYRQDPGQGLRLIYYSQIVNDFQKGDIAEGYSVSREKKESFPLTVTSAQKNPTAFYLCASSNRGTYEQYFGPGTRLTVT.

J is TRBJ1-2 and V is TRBV4-3, with D perhaps TRBD1 (5 bases). The CDR3 is 13 amino acids. Trimming left V 1 base short and J 8 bases short, with 11 bases between. Germline loops: CDR1 LGHNA, CDR2 YSLEER. The CDR3 DNA is TGCGCCAGCAGCCAAGGCACAGGCAGCGGCTACACCTTC. Translating gives CASSQGTGSGYTF.

This clone has just one count. This chain uses TRBV2 with TRBJ1-3; 7 nucleotides match TRBD1. CDR3 length: 15 amino acids. Germline lookup yields CDR1 SNHLY and CDR2 FYNNEI. Losses at the gene ends were 7 bases for V and 1 base for J; bases not matched to a gene: 7. CDR3: CASTFGQASGNTIYF. As DNA, the CDR3 is TGTGCCAGCACCTTTGGACAGGCTTCTGGAAACACCATATATTTT.

The chain recombines TRBV6-2 or TRBV6-3 with TRBJ2-3, with no clear D. CDR3 size: 16 residues. The V and J ends lost 4 bases and 1 base respectively, with 15 bases between them. CDR1 is MNHEY, CDR2 SVGEGT, per germline. The CDR3 DNA reads as TGTGCCAGCAGTTTTCTTGGCTACCAAGGCACAGATACGCAGTATTTT. Translating it yields CASSFLGYQGTDTQYF.

The CDR3 protein is CASSFGPNTEAFF. As DNA, the CDR3 is TGTGCCAGCAGTTTCGGGCCCAACACTGAAGCTTTCTTT. The chain has TRBV27 and TRBJ1-1; D not certain. CDR1 and CDR2 (germline): MNHEY, SMNVEV (reference sequence). The CDR3 is 13 amino acids. V was clipped by 3 bases and J by 2 bases, with 7 bases between them.

V and J are TRBV7-2 and TRBJ1-5; maybe TRBD1 (5 bases). There are 14 residues in the CDR3. The V gene's germline CDR1 is SGHTA and CDR2 FQGNSA. Between the trimmed V and J ends, which lost 2 bases and 6 bases, there was a span of 11 bases. CDR3 region: CASSLQIQGQPQHF. The CDR3 region has the DNA TGTGCCAGCAGCTTACAGATCCAGGGTCAGCCCCAGCATTTT.

The V and J genes are TRBV7-2 and TRBJ1-6; no reliable D call. The V and J ends lost 4 bases and 14 bases respectively, with 9 bases between them. The CDR3 is 11 residues long. Germline V gene lookup returns CDR1 SGHTA and CDR2 FQGNSA. This CDR3 reads CASSYQRALHF. CDR3 coding DNA: TGTGCCAGCAGCTATCAGCGGGCCCTCCACTTT.

The genes are TRBV12-3 or TRBV12-4 and TRBJ1-1, with D hard to call. The V gene lost 3 bases and the J gene lost 7 bases, with 12 bases spanning the gap. CDR3 length equals 13 residues. The CDR3 DNA sequence: TGTGCCAGCAGTTTTGGGCAGAAAGTTGAAGCTTTCTTT. It yields the protein CASSFGQKVEAFF.

The chain joins TRBV7-2 to TRBJ2-1; 11 nucleotides line up with TRBD2. The length of the CDR3 is 14 residues. Germline lookup yields CDR1 SGHTA and CDR2 FQGNSA. The J segment lost 9 bases and the V segment lost 8 bases, leaving 9 bases of the junction unmatched. CDR3 in amino acids: CASRASGGPGEQFF. CDR3 bases: TGTGCCAGCCGCGCTAGCGGGGGGCCCGGTGAGCAGTTCTTC.

This clone has a single count. V usage is TRBV14 and J usage is TRBJ2-7, with a possible D match to TRBD2 (6 bases). Trimming cost V 5 bases and J 6 bases, with 17 bases left between them. The CDR3 is made up of 14 amino acids. Germline V CDR1 and CDR2: SGHDN, FVKESK. CDR3 protein: CASSKLRAGTEQYF. CDR3 DNA sequence: TGTGCCAGCAGCAAGCTCAGGGCGGGGACCGAGCAGTACTTC. Filled out from reference TRBV14 and TRBJ2-7, the complete variable domain reads EAGVTQFPSHSVIEKGQTVTLRCDPISGHDNLYWYRRVMGKEIKFLLHFVKESKQDESGMPNNRFLAERTGGTYSTLKVQPAELEDSGVYFCASSKLRAGTEQYFGPGTRLTVT.

This chain links TRBV5-1 with TRBJ1-3; 8 nucleotides agree with TRBD1. From germline, CDR1 is SGHRS and CDR2 YFSETQ. CDR3 length: 14 residues. J lost 2 bases, V lost 4 bases, and 2 bases had no gene match. The CDR3 sequence: CASSPTGAGNTIYF. The CDR3 DNA follows: TGCGCCAGCAGCCCGACAGGGGCTGGAAACACCATATATTTT.

This sequence joins TRBV7-2 and TRBJ2-1, with 9 nucleotides matching TRBD1. V lost 5 bases to trimming and J lost 6 bases; unmatched junction nucleotides: 2. The CDR3 is 13 residues long. The germline CDR1 and CDR2 sequences are SGHTA and FQGNSA. The CDR3 coding sequence is TGTGCCAGCAGCAGGACAGGGGTCAATGAGCAGTTCTTC. Translating gives CASSRTGVNEQFF.